What follows are 5 T cell receptor beta chains derived from one specimen sequenced in a study of T cells in Graves' hyperthyroidism and ophthalmopathy (dated by TCRdb to the late 2010s). The receptor library was made with multiplex PCR. Instrument on record: Illumina HiSeq 2000. The TCR beta CDR3 regions were amplified from RNA transcripts. The TCR CDR3 was subjected to a first round of RT-PCR using the HTBI primer set and the Qiagen OneStep RT-PCR kit. The raw public reads went through TCRdb reprocessing: fastp at Q25, MiXCR clone calling, in-frame beta chains kept. Each record represents a unique CDR3 protein, reported with the most common genes and DNA among its rows. This sample has nearly 250,000 distinct CDR3 sequences in its table, and approximately 23% of those were observed once. The ten most abundant clones make up around 40% of the sample. Sequenced sample: blood. The receptors were gathered from a woman aged 40 to 49 with Graves' ophthalmopathy.

V gene TRBV6-5 combines with J gene TRBJ1-5; D is unresolved. The germline CDR1 and CDR2 sequences are MNHEY and SVGAGI. The CDR3 is 13 residues long. With 4 bases removed from V and 4 bases from J, the gap between germline ends came to 8 bases. The DNA for the CDR3 is TGTGCCAGCAGTTCTAATCCGAATCAGCCCCAGCATTTT. Translating gives CASSSNPNQPQHF.

This clonotype was picked up many times. The chain employs TRBV20-1 and TRBJ1-2; D is perhaps TRBD1 (5 bases). Germline assignment: CDR1 DFQATT and CDR2 SNEGSKA (reference sequence). The CDR3 loop spans 12 amino acids. Trimming pared 5 bases from V and 5 bases from J, leaving 12 bases between. The CDR3 sequence is CSAPTDDYGYTF. The DNA of the CDR3 is TGCAGTGCTCCGACAGATGATTATGGCTACACCTTC.

This clonotype was seen many times. The V and J genes are TRBV6-5 and TRBJ2-7; D not resolved. The CDR3 has 15 amino acids. Trimming took 2 bases from V and 0 from J, leaving 11 bases between them. Germline CDR1 is MNHEY and CDR2 is SVGAGI. For the CDR3, the DNA is TGTGCCAGCAGTTACGTGATCGCCACCTCCTACGAGCAGTACTTC. This codes for CASSYVIATSYEQYF.

There are a few counts of this clonotype. The chain combines TRBV7-2 with TRBJ2-7; D is undetermined. CDR1 SGHTA and CDR2 FQGNSA come from the germline V gene. The CDR3 is 14 residues long. Deletions cut 5 bases from V and 0 bases from J, with 11 bases between. CDR3 DNA: TGTGCCAGCAGCCCACGTTATACCTCCTACGAGCAGTACTTC. Amino acid sequence: CASSPRYTSYEQYF.

This clonotype was seen a handful of times. The chain joins TRBV2 to TRBJ1-2; TRBD1 is a possible D gene (5 bases). Looked up from germline, CDR1 is SNHLY and CDR2 is FYNNEI. This CDR3 contains 14 residues. V was trimmed by 4 bases and J by 1 base, leaving 10 bases between them. In DNA, the CDR3 is TGTGCCAGCAGTGGTGCAGGACATAACTATGGCTACACCTTC. It translates to CASSGAGHNYGYTF.